The sequence of this TCR beta chain was determined in a study of Ad26.COV2.S vaccination and SARS-CoV-2 variants. Study-level background: In the study, Ad26.COV2.S was injected intramuscularly once, or twice 56 days apart.

Treatment denoted: around 19 received Ad26.COV2.S at low or high dose, single or two shots; roughly 5 received placebo; per-sample allocation not given. The samples date from day 63 after the first vaccine or placebo injection. Overall study findings and caveats: Researchers cautioned that TCR breadth and depth analyses may have underestimated total T cell responses. Those who received vaccine or placebo ended up with similar non-spike TCR breadth.

Profiling relied on immunoSEQ multiplex PCR, and the TCRdb table lists in-frame clones only, not all of them. The sample carries 300,000 to 350,000 clones, around four fifths recorded once. V lost 3 bases and J lost 7, with 12 bases in between. Germline V lookup: CDR1 SNHLY, CDR2 FYNNEI. This CDR3 spans 13 amino acids. Regarding this clone: The antigen is not known.

This chain connects TRBV2 to TRBJ2-5; D gene unclear. Sequencing used peripheral blood, obtained in a trial of Ad26.COV2.S vaccine versus placebo. The sequence was collected from a person between 18 and 65 years old who received the Ad26.COV2.S COVID-19 vaccine or a placebo. The CDR3 sequence is CASSDARRGTQYF. The CDR3 DNA reads as TGTGCCAGCAGTGACGCCCGACGTGGGACCCAGTACTTC. Using reference TRBV2 and TRBJ2-5 for the parts outside the CDR3, the full variable domain is EPEVTQTPSHQVTQMGQEVILRCVPISNHLYFYWYRQILGQKVEFLVSFYNNEISEKSEIFDDQFSVERPDGSNFTLKIRSTKLEDSAMYFCASSDARRGTQYFGPGTRLLVL.